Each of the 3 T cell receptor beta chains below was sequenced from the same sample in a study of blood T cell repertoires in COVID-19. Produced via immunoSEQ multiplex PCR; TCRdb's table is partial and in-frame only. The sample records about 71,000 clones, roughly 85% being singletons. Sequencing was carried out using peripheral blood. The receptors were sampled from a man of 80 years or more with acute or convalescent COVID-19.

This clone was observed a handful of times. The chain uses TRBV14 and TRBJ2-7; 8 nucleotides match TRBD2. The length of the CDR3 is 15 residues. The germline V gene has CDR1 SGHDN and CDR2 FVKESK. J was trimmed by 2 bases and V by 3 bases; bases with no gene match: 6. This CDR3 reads CASSQLGSGAYEQYF. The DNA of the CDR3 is TGTGCCAGCAGCCAGCTGGGTAGCGGGGCCTACGAGCAGTACTTC.

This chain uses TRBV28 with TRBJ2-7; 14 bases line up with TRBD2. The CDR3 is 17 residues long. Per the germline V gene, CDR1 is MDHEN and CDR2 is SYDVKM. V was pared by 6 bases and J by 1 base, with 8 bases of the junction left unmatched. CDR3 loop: CASSWTSGGIGSYEQYF. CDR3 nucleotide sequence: TGTGCCAGCAGCTGGACTAGCGGGGGGATTGGTTCCTACGAGCAGTACTTC. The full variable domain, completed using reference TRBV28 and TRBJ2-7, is DVKVTQSSRYLVKRTGEKVFLECVQDMDHENMFWYRQDPGLGLRLIYFSYDVKMKEKGDIPEGYSVSREKKERFSLILESASTNQTSMYLCASSWTSGGIGSYEQYFGPGTRLTVT.

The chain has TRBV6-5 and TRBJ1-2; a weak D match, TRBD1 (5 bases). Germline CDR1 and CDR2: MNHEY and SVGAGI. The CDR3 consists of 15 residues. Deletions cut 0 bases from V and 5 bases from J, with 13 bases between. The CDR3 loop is CASSYSGGVGYGYTF. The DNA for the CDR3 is TGTGCCAGCAGTTACTCGGGAGGGGTGGGGTATGGCTACACCTTC.